This T cell receptor (beta chain) originates from a study of Ad26.COV2.S vaccination and SARS-CoV-2 variants. Study-wide context: Donor was one of the participants in the Ad26.COV2.S arm of the COV1001 trial. Dosing was one shot or two shots 56 days apart. Study outcomes and limitations: Measurements of TCR breadth and depth may have given underestimates of the total T cell responses. Spike-specific TCR breadth was greater after Ad26.COV2.S than placebo.

The length of the CDR3 is 15 residues. Losses at the gene ends were 9 bases for V and 0 bases for J; bases not matched to a gene: 8. The germline CDR1 and CDR2 sequences are LNHDA and SQIVND (reference sequence). Produced via immunoSEQ multiplex PCR; TCRdb's table is partial and in-frame only. Of some 250,000 clones detected, roughly 90% appear once; the ten largest clones hold around 10%. As concerns this clone: Its antigen is as yet unknown.

Treatment noted: roughly 18 received Ad26.COV2.S at low or high dose, single or two shots; about five received placebo; per-sample allocation not given. Each sample was drawn 63 days after the first injection (of vaccine or placebo). This receptor was taken from a person between 18 and 65 years old who received the Ad26.COV2.S COVID-19 vaccine or a placebo. The material was peripheral blood, obtained in a trial of Ad26.COV2.S vaccine versus placebo. This sequence joins TRBV19 and TRBJ2-3, with TRBD1 identical over 8 bases. CDR3 sequence: CASHSGQASTDTQYF. CDR3 in DNA: TGTGCCAGCCACTCGGGACAGGCTAGCACAGATACGCAGTATTTT. The full variable domain, completed using reference TRBV19 and TRBJ2-3, is DGGITQSPKYLFRKEGQNVTLSCEQNLNHDAMYWYRQDPGQGLRLIYYSQIVNDFQKGDIAEGYSVSREKKESFPLTVTSAQKNPTAFYLCASHSGQASTDTQYFGPGTRLTVL.